This TCR beta chain stems from a study of beta chain features in type 1 diabetes. At the level of the study: Investigators examined roughly 99,000,000 sorted cells across all samples. Points from the study as a whole: TCRB rearrangement may or may not be influenced by HLA type; here this remained unresolved.

cDNA synthesis used the whole RNA isolate, giving expressed TCRB sequences. Clones were sequenced by immunoSEQ multiplex PCR, and TCRdb holds only the in-frame ones, with some missing. Of about 930,000 clones in the sample, about a sixth were seen once. In this sample, this clone turned up a few times. Antigen specificity is unknown. The trim removed 1 base at V and 7 bases at J, leaving 1 base unmatched. The CDR3 covers 14 residues. Germline lookup yields CDR1 SGHNT and CDR2 YYREEE (reference sequence). Material: naive CD4+ T cells from blood. The chain carries TRBV5-4 and TRBJ2-1; 11 nucleotides line up with TRBD2. The sequence derives from a woman aged 18-29 years in good health. The DNA for the CDR3 is TGTGCCAGCAGCTTGATAGCGGGAGGGAATGAGCAGTTCTTC. Its protein is CASSLIAGGNEQFF.